Listed here is a single T cell receptor (beta chain). This clone has ten or more counts. The antigen it binds to is not known. One base away there is no much larger clone; base qualities are not given. This specimen belongs to a study of OX40 agonist ivuxolimab in advanced cancers. Concerning the study at large: Ivuxolimab was an agonistic, fully human IgG2 monoclonal antibody directed against OX40 (CD134), a costimulatory receptor. Partial responses were achieved by three dose-escalation patients, of whom one had hepatocellular carcinoma and two had cutaneous melanoma. Patients were allowed to have had prior anti-PD-1, anti-PD-L1 or anti-CTLA-4 therapy, and approximately 43% of the dose-escalation patients had previously received checkpoint inhibitors. The dose-escalation cohort was 82.7% male with a mean age of approximately 60 years, ranging from roughly 23 to 80. Intravenous ivuxolimab was administered to patients every 2 weeks at six dose levels: 0.01, 0.1, 0.3, 1.5, 3 and 10 mg/kg. Peripheral TCRbeta sequencing was intended to test whether TCR sequence diversity was altered and clonal T-cell expansion was caused by ivuxolimab. The paper describes the monotherapy dose-escalation part (N of about 47 patients) of the phase I trial of ivuxolimab. Among the 52 dose-escalation patients, some 20 had hepatocellular carcinoma, roughly 15 melanoma, 9 renal cell carcinoma and 9 head and neck cancer.

Genomic DNA was isolated from the sorted cells so that the TCRbeta CDR3 region could be sequenced. The immunoSEQ Assay was used to sequence the TCRbeta CDR3 regions. TCRdb obtained this table from immuneACCESS and retained in-frame rearrangements with V and J assigned. These tables miss some clones; where compared with another copy, unresolved V genes account for less than half of the shortfall, and the remainder is unexplained. The sample table shows about 50,000 clones, and approximately 85% are seen once. The ten largest clones represent roughly 50% of the sample. V sheds 2 bases and J sheds 12 bases, leaving 12 bases between their ends. The CDR3 runs 12 amino acids, cysteine and phenylalanine included. Solely the CDR3 DNA is kept, with 36 bases framed from the first base. For CDR1 and CDR2, the germline V gene lists SGHRS and YFSETQ. The trial excluded patients who had a history of autoimmune disease or were on systemic immunosuppression. Peripheral blood for TCR sequencing was collected from all dose cohorts at baseline, on cycle 4 day 1, and on cycle 7 day 1. Samples came from an open-label, multicenter, first-in-human phase I dose-escalation trial of ivuxolimab. The trial enrolled adults with locally advanced or metastatic head and neck squamous cell, hepatocellular, melanoma or renal cell carcinoma. Before TCR sequencing, CD4+ T cells and CD8+ T cells from peripheral blood were sorted into separate populations.

The paper's findings and limits, for the study overall: Antigen specificity was not determined for the clonally expanded peripheral T cells. In the 0.1-3.0 mg/kg groups, partial responders were among the patients with the lowest normalized peripheral clonal expansion, particularly in CD8+ T cells. Low levels of normalized T-cell clonal expansion were also seen in some patients who did not respond. Clonal expansion of both CD4+ and CD8+ blood T cells was observed from baseline to week 6 at doses 0.1 to 3.0 mg/kg. After ivuxolimab, more expanded clones were found on average in CD8+ T cells than in CD4+ T cells.

The sequence links TRBV5-1 to TRBJ2-1, with TRBD2 as a weak D call on 5 bases. The sequences come from CD4+ or CD8+ T cells sorted from blood, collected in a trial of the OX40 agonist ivuxolimab. The clonotype was recovered from an adult with an advanced solid tumor such as melanoma, head and neck, liver or kidney cancer. The CDR3 sequence is CASSFMDSRQFF. The sequenced DNA: TGCGCCAGCAGCTTCATGGACTCTAGGCAGTTCTTC.